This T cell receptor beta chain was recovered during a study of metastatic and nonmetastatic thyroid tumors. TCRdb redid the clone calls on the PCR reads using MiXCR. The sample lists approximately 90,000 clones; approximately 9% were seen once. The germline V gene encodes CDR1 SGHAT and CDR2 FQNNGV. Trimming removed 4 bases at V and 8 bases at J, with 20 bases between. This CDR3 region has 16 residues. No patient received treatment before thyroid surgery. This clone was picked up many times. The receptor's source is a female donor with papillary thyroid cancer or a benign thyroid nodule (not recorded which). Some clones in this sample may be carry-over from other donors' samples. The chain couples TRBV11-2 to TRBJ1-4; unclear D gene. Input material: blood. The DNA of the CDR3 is TGTGCCAGCAGCTGGGCAGGTCGTTCTGGTTGGGAAAAACTGTTTTTT. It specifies CASSWAGRSGWEKLFF. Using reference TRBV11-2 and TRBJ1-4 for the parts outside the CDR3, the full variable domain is EAGVAQSPRYKIIEKRQSVAFWCNPISGHATLYWYQQILGQGPKLLIQFQNNGVVDDSQLPKDRFSAERLKGVDSTLKIQPAKLEDSAVYLCASSWAGRSGWEKLFFGSGTQLSVL.